The clone carrying this T cell receptor (beta chain) came up once. Its antigen is unknown. This record belongs to a study of T cell responses to AZD1222 COVID-19 vaccine. General study findings and limits: Spike-specific TCR breadth and depth both grew after two AZD1222 doses. White British donors predominated, females outnumbered males, and clonal diversity was possibly underestimated. The number of AZD1222 recipients seropositive at baseline was only 5 to 7.

Data came from immunoSEQ multiplex PCR; TCRdb stores just in-frame clones and leaves some out. The sample has 100,000 to 120,000 clones, about 94% seen once. Germline-derived CDR1 and CDR2 are SGHNT and YENEEA. The CDR3 sequence is 13 residues long. With 4 bases removed from V and 4 bases from J, the gap between germline ends came to 10 bases. The sample consisted of peripheral blood, taken 28 days after the second AZD1222 dose. The rearrangement joins TRBV11-3 to TRBJ1-1, with no clear D. The origin of this receptor is an adult who received the AZD1222 COVID-19 vaccine. The CDR3 DNA reads as TGTGCCAGCAGCTCCTCGATCGGCACTGAAGCTTTCTTT. This gives the protein CASSSSIGTEAFF.